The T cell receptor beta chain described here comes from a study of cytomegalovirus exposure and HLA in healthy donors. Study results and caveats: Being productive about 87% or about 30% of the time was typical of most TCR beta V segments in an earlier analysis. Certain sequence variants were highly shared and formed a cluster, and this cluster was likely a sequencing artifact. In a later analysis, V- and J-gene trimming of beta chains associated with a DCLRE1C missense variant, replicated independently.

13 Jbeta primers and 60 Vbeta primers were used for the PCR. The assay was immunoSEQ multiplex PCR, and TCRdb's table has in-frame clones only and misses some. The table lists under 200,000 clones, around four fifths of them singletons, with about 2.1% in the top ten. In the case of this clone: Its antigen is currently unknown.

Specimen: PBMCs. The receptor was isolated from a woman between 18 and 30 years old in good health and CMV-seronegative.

The CDR3 protein is CASRVGGSSYEQYF. The CDR3 coding sequence is TGTGCCAGCAGGGTGGGAGGGTCATCCTACGAGCAGTACTTC. The chain combines TRBV13 with TRBJ2-7; 7 bases are shared with TRBD2. The trim removed 6 bases at V and 1 base at J, leaving 6 bases unmatched. The CDR3 sequence is 14 residues long. The germline gives CDR1 PRHDT, CDR2 FYEKMQ (reference sequence).